A single sample is the source of the 26 T cell receptor beta chains below, sequenced in a study of T cell repertoires in cytomegalovirus infection. From the reads, TCRdb called clonotypes with MiXCR, one entry per CDR3 protein. This table has 68,000 or so distinct CDR3 sequences, approximately 22% appearing once. No cognate antigen is known for these TCRs. Sequencing input: PBMCs, sequenced either directly or after in vitro stimulation (not recorded which). The receptors originated from a human donor in good health (CMV status not recorded). Some clones in this sample may be carry-over from other donors' samples.

This clonotype was detected a few times. V usage is TRBV12-3 or TRBV12-4 and J usage is TRBJ2-1; no firm D call. V was pared by 3 bases and J by 5 bases, with 11 bases between. This CDR3 is 14 amino acids long. The CDR3 region has the DNA TGTGCCAGCAGTTTCCGGCGGATGGACAATGAGCAGTTCTTC. Encoded protein: CASSFRRMDNEQFF.

There are many counts of this clonotype. The chain couples TRBV7-2 to TRBJ2-3; no reliable D call. V was pared by 5 bases and J by 3 bases, with 9 bases between. Germline V gives CDR1 SGHTA, CDR2 FQGNSA. The CDR3 contains 13 residues. The CDR3 sequence: CASSERRTDTQYF. CDR3 bases: TGTGCCAGCAGCGAGAGGCGGACAGATACGCAGTATTTT.

V usage is TRBV6-2 or TRBV6-3 and J usage is TRBJ2-7; D possibly uses TRBD1 or TRBD2 (5 bases each). Germline assignment: CDR1 MNHEY and CDR2 SVGEGT. This CDR3 region has 14 residues. Trimming pared 6 bases from V and 0 bases from J, leaving 12 bases between. CDR3 DNA sequence: TGTGCCAGCAGCCACGGGACGTTCTCCTACGAGCAGTACTTC. Protein: CASSHGTFSYEQYF.

The genes are TRBV6-2 or TRBV6-3 and TRBJ2-1; possibly TRBD1 or TRBD2 for D (5 bases each). Trimming took 6 bases from V and 12 from J, leaving 18 bases between them. From germline, CDR1 is MNHEY and CDR2 SVGEGT. This CDR3 has 13 residues. CDR3 loop: CASRRLGGDGQFF. CDR3 DNA: TGTGCCAGCAGAAGGTTGGGTGGGGACGGGCAGTTCTTC.

This clonotype was seen a handful of times. The V gene is TRBV11-3, the J gene TRBJ2-1; perhaps TRBD2 as D (6 bases). From germline, CDR1 is SGHNT and CDR2 YENEEA. The CDR3 covers 16 residues. Trimming left V 0 bases short and J 8 bases short, with 17 bases between. CDR3 in amino acids: CASSLDWGVLLDEQFF. CDR3 DNA: TGTGCCAGCAGCTTAGATTGGGGGGTCCTTTTGGATGAGCAGTTCTTC. Looking up the rest from reference TRBV11-3 and TRBJ2-1 gives the full variable domain: EAGVVQSPRYKIIEKKQPVAFWCNPISGHNTLYWYLQNLGQGPELLIRYENEEAVDDSQLPKDRFSAERLKGVDSTLKIQPAELGDSAVYLCASSLDWGVLLDEQFFGPGTRLTVL.

In this sample, this clonotype turned up a few times. This rearrangement joins TRBV28 to TRBJ1-5; TRBD1 aligns across 7 bases. This CDR3 region has 14 residues. Germline loops: CDR1 MDHEN, CDR2 SYDVKM. V gave up 6 bases and J gave up 2 bases; unmatched junction bases: 4. The CDR3 is CASRPGGRNQPQHF. Written as DNA, the CDR3 is TGTGCCAGCAGACCAGGGGGACGCAATCAGCCCCAGCATTTT.

This clonotype was seen at least ten times. This chain joins TRBV7-2 and TRBJ2-1, with 7 bases matching TRBD2. The CDR3 runs 14 residues. Losses at the gene ends were 6 bases for V and 2 bases for J; bases not matched to a gene: 4. Looked up from germline, CDR1 is SGHTA and CDR2 is FQGNSA. The DNA of the CDR3 is TGTGCCAGCAGAGGGGACTATCCCTACAATGAGCAGTTCTTC. Protein: CASRGDYPYNEQFF.

This clonotype was counted at least ten times. This sequence joins TRBV7-6 and TRBJ2-3; no definite D call. The CDR3 sequence is 14 residues long. Between the trimmed V and J ends, which lost 2 bases and 3 bases, there was a span of 9 bases. Germline CDR1 is SGHVS and CDR2 is FNYEAQ. The CDR3 spells CASSLRPRTDTQYF. The CDR3 coding sequence is TGTGCCAGCAGCTTACGACCTAGGACAGATACGCAGTATTTT.

This clonotype has a handful of counts. CDR3 loop: CASSAGGGVNSYEQYF. CDR3 nucleotides: TGCGCCAGCAGCGCGGGTGGGGGTGTGAACTCCTACGAGCAGTACTTC. This rearrangement joins TRBV5-1 to TRBJ2-7; D possibly uses TRBD1 or TRBD2 (5 bases each). This CDR3 region has 16 residues. V lost 4 bases and J lost 0, with 17 bases in between. The V gene's germline CDR1 is SGHRS and CDR2 YFSETQ.

This clonotype appeared many times. The CDR3 sequence: CASSLPTSWTYTDTQYF. The DNA for the CDR3 is TGTGCCAGCAGCTTACCCACTAGCTGGACTTACACAGATACGCAGTATTTT. V usage is TRBV7-2 and J usage is TRBJ2-3; the D gene is possibly TRBD2 (6 bases). The V end was cut by 2 bases, the J end by 2 bases, with 17 bases between. Per germline, CDR1 SGHTA and CDR2 FQGNSA. The CDR3 contains 17 residues.

The J gene is TRBJ2-5, the V gene TRBV7-2; no firm D call. CDR1 and CDR2 from the germline V gene are SGHTA and FQGNSA. The ends were cut back, 3 bases at V and 8 bases at J, with 10 bases in the middle. CDR3 length: 12 amino acids. CDR3: CASSFGRSTQYF. In DNA form, the CDR3 reads TGTGCCAGCAGCTTTGGCCGGAGCACCCAGTACTTC.

In nucleotides, the CDR3 is TGTGCCAGTAGTACTAATAGCAATCAGCCCCAGCATTTT. This encodes CASSTNSNQPQHF. The chain is built from TRBV19 and TRBJ1-5; D remains unclear. The germline gives CDR1 LNHDA, CDR2 SQIVND (reference sequence). The CDR3 is 13 amino acids. Trimming shortened V by 4 bases and J by 0 bases, and 4 bases separated the two germline ends.

The chain recombines TRBV5-4 with TRBJ2-7; 10 bases fit TRBD2. This CDR3 spans 15 amino acids. Germline assignment: CDR1 SGHNT and CDR2 YYREEE (reference sequence). V gave up 5 bases and J gave up 0 bases; unmatched junction bases: 5. This CDR3 is CASSHLAGVSYEQYF. The CDR3 coding sequence is TGTGCCAGCAGTCATCTAGCGGGGGTCTCCTACGAGCAGTACTTC.

This clonotype has a count of ten or more. In DNA, the CDR3 is TGTGCCAGCAGCTTAGGGCTAGCGGGAAGAGAGACCCAGTACTTC. This sequence encodes CASSLGLAGRETQYF. The chain carries TRBV7-6 and TRBJ2-5, with TRBD2 identical over 9 bases. V lost 1 base to trimming and J lost 4 bases; unmatched junction nucleotides: 4. The CDR3 consists of 15 residues. CDR1 SGHVS and CDR2 FNYEAQ come from the germline V gene. Supplemented by reference TRBV7-6 and TRBJ2-5, the full variable domain reads GAGVSQSPRYKVTKRGQDVALRCDPISGHVSLYWYRQALGQGPEFLTYFNYEAQQDKSGLPNDRFSAERPEGSISTLTIQRTEQRDSAMYRCASSLGLAGRETQYFGPGTRLLVL.

This clonotype came up a few times. The chain carries TRBV20-1 and TRBJ2-2; D perhaps matches TRBD1 (6 bases). Trimming left V 6 bases short and J 3 bases short, with 8 bases between. This CDR3 has 12 residues. Per germline, CDR1 DFQATT and CDR2 SNEGSKA (reference sequence). CDR3 nucleotide sequence: TGCAGTGCGCACAGGGACACCGGGGAGCTGTTTTTT. Amino acid sequence: CSAHRDTGELFF.

This clonotype showed up just a few times. The chain uses TRBV11-2 and TRBJ2-7, with D unclear. The CDR3 has 12 residues. Per germline, CDR1 SGHAT and CDR2 FQNNGV. The V end was cut by 1 base, the J end by 7 bases, with 8 bases between. CDR3 sequence reads: CASSLGVGEQYV. DNA of the CDR3: TGTGCCAGCAGCTTAGGAGTGGGTGAGCAGTACGTC.

Here the CDR3 DNA reads TGTGCCAGCAGATCTAGGGTTGGGGGAGGGACTGAAGCTTTCTTT. Its translation is CASRSRVGGGTEAFF. The rearrangement joins TRBV6-5 to TRBJ1-1, with D perhaps matching TRBD1 (5 bases). The CDR3 sequence is 15 residues long. Germline values: CDR1 MNHEY, CDR2 SVGAGI. V was shortened by 6 bases and J by 5 bases, with 19 bases between the two germline ends.

The CDR3 DNA reads TGTGCCAGCTCACCGTTAGGACAGGGATACGAGCAGTACTTC. This codes for CASSPLGQGYEQYF. The gene calls are TRBV18 and TRBJ2-7; 8 positions match TRBD1. The germline V gene has CDR1 KGHSH and CDR2 LQKENI. The CDR3 sequence is 14 residues long. Germline trimming cut 3 bases from V and 4 bases from J; bases unmatched to any gene: 5.

In its sample, this clonotype was seen a few times. The chain employs TRBV12-3 or TRBV12-4 and TRBJ1-1, with 11 nucleotides matching TRBD1. CDR3 length: 14 amino acids. J lost 10 bases, V lost 6 bases, and 10 bases had no gene match. CDR3 in DNA: TGTGCCAGCAGGAAGGAGGACAGGGGGCGTCGAGCTTTCTTT. It encodes CASRKEDRGRRAFF.

This clonotype was detected ten times or more. The V call is TRBV7-8, the J call TRBJ2-3; 10 positions agree with TRBD2. V was pared by 0 bases and J by 6 bases, with 15 bases of the junction left unmatched. This CDR3 comprises 19 residues. Germline CDR1 reads SGHVS; CDR2 reads FQNEAQ. The CDR3 DNA follows: TGTGCCAGCAGCTTAGCGTCTGTCGTGGCTAGCGGGAGAGGTGATACGCAGTATTTT. This sequence encodes CASSLASVVASGRGDTQYF.

This clonotype was observed at least ten times. The genes are TRBV15 and TRBJ1-6; weak D call: TRBD1 (5 bases). The CDR3 is 15 amino acids. V was cut by 7 bases and J by 6 bases, with 16 bases left in between. Germline V lookup: CDR1 LNHNV, CDR2 YYDKDF (reference sequence). CDR3 sequence: CATTPGGSFNSPLHF. The CDR3 bases are TGTGCCACCACCCCTGGGGGGAGTTTTAATTCACCCCTCCACTTT.

The table lists this clonotype with a few counts. The chain links TRBV6-1 to TRBJ1-2; D unclear. The CDR3 length is 14 residues. From germline, CDR1 is MNHNS and CDR2 SASEGT. V was pared by 5 bases and J by 5 bases, with 15 bases between. In DNA, the CDR3 is TGTGCCAGCAGTTCCAGCGTCCGTCCTTATGGCTACACCTTC. Its translation: CASSSSVRPYGYTF.

V is TRBV7-2 and J is TRBJ1-2; D is possibly TRBD1 (6 bases). V was cut by 2 bases and J by 5 bases, with 12 bases left in between. The CDR3 loop spans 14 amino acids. Germline CDR1 reads SGHTA; CDR2 reads FQGNSA. CDR3 loop: CASSLHQGNYGYTF. CDR3 nucleotides: TGTGCCAGCAGCTTACATCAGGGGAATTATGGCTACACCTTC. The entire variable domain, with the rest obtained from reference TRBV7-2 and TRBJ1-2, is as follows: GAGVSQSPSNKVTEKGKDVELRCDPISGHTALYWYRQSLGQGLEFLIYFQGNSAPDKSGLPSDRFSAERTGGSVSTLTIQRTQQEDSAVYLCASSLHQGNYGYTFGSGTRLTVV.

This clonotype came up a few times. V usage is TRBV5-1 and J usage is TRBJ2-1; 7 nucleotides match TRBD1. This CDR3 has 15 residues. CDR1 and CDR2 (germline): SGHRS, YFSETQ. Trimming removed 0 bases from V and 9 bases from J; junction bases left unmatched: 9. The CDR3 protein is CASSLVGQVISEQFF. For the CDR3, the DNA is TGCGCCAGCAGCTTGGTAGGACAGGTAATCAGTGAGCAGTTCTTC.

This clonotype was seen many times. The rearrangement links TRBV7-2 to TRBJ2-1; no clear D. The CDR3 has 14 residues. The germline V and J ends were trimmed by 0 bases and 4 bases, with 7 bases remaining between them. Germline V gives CDR1 SGHTA, CDR2 FQGNSA. The CDR3, as DNA: TGTGCCAGCAGCTTAGCCAGGTATTACAATGAGCAGTTCTTC. Protein: CASSLARYYNEQFF.

The V and J genes are TRBV7-2 and TRBJ2-6; D may match TRBD1 or TRBD2 (5 bases each). CDR1 and CDR2 (germline): SGHTA, FQGNSA. The length of the CDR3 is 16 residues. V lost 4 bases and J lost 2, with 12 bases in between. The CDR3, as DNA: TGTGCCAGCAGCTCCGATCAGGGAGCTGGGGCCAACGTCCTGACTTTC. The encoded protein is CASSSDQGAGANVLTF.